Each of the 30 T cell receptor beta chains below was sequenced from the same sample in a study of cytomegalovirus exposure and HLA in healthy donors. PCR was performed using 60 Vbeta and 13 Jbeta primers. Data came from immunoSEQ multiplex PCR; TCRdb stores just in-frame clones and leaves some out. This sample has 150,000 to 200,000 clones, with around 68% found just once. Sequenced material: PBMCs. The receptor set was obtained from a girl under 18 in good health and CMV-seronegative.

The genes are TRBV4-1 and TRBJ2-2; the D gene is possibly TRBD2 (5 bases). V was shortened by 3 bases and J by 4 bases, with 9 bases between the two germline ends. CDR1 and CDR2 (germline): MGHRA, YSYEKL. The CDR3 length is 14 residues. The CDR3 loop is CASSHVGGTGELFF. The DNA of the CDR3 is TGCGCCAGCAGCCATGTCGGAGGCACCGGGGAGCTGTTTTTT.

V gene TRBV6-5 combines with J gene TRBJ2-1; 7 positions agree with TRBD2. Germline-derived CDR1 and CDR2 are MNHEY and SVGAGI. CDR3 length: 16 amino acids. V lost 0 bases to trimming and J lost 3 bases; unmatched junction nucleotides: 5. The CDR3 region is CASSYSGGIGYNEQFF. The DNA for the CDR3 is TGTGCCAGCAGTTACTCGGGAGGGATCGGCTACAATGAGCAGTTCTTC.

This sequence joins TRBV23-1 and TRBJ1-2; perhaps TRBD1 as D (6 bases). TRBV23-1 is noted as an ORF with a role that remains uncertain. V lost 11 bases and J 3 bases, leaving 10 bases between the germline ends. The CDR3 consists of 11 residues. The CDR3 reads CAYRVHYGYTF. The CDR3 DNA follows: TGCGCCTACAGGGTCCACTATGGCTACACCTTC.

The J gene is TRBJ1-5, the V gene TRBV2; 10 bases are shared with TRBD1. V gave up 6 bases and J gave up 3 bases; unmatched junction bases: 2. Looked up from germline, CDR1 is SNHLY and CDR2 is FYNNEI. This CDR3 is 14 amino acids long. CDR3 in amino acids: CASRGTGVNQPQHF. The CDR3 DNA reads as TGTGCCAGCAGAGGGACAGGGGTCAATCAGCCCCAGCATTTT.

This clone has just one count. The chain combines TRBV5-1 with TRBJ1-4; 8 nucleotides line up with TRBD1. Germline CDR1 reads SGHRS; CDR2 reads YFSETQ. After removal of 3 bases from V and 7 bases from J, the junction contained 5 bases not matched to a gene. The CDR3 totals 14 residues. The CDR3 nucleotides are TGCGCCAGCAGCTCAGGGGGCGTTGGTGAAAAACTGTTTTTT. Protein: CASSSGGVGEKLFF.

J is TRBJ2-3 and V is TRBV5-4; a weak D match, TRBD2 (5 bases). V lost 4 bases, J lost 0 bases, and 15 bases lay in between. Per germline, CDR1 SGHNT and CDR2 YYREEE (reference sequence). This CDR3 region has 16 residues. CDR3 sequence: CASSGGLHPSTDTQYF. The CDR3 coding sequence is TGTGCCAGCAGCGGAGGTTTACATCCTAGCACAGATACGCAGTATTTT.

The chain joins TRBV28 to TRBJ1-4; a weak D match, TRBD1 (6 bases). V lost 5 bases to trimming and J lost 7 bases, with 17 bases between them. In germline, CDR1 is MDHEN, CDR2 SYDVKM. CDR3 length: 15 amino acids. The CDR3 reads CASSPHRETGEKLFF. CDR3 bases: TGTGCCAGCAGTCCCCACAGGGAGACAGGTGAAAAACTGTTTTTT.

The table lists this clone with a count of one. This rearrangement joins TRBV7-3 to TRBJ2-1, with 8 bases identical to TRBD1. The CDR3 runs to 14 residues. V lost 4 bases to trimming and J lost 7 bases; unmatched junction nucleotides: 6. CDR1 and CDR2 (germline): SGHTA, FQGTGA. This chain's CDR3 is CASSSGQGGNEQFF. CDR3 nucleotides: TGTGCCAGCAGCTCTGGACAGGGTGGGAATGAGCAGTTCTTC.

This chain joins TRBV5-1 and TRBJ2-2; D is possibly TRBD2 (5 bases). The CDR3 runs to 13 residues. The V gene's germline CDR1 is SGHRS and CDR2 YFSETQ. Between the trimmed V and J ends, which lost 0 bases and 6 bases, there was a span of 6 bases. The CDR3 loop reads CASSLVAPGELFF. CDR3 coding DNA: TGCGCCAGCAGCTTGGTAGCGCCCGGGGAGCTGTTTTTT.

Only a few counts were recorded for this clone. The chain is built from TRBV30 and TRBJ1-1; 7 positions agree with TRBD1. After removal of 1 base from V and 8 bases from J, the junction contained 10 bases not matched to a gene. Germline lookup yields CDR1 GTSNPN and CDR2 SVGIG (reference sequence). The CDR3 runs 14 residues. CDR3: CAWSEGAGGTEAFF. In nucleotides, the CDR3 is TGTGCCTGGAGTGAGGGGGCAGGGGGTACCGAAGCTTTCTTT.

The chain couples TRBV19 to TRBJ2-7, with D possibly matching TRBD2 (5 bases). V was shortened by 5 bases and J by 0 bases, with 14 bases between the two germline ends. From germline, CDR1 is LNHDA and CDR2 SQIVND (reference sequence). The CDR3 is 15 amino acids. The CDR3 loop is CASSYTEGSSYEQYF. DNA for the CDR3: TGTGCCAGTAGTTACACAGAGGGTAGCTCCTACGAGCAGTACTTC. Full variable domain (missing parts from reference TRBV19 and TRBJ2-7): DGGITQSPKYLFRKEGQNVTLSCEQNLNHDAMYWYRQDPGQGLRLIYYSQIVNDFQKGDIAEGYSVSREKKESFPLTVTSAQKNPTAFYLCASSYTEGSSYEQYFGPGTRLTVT.

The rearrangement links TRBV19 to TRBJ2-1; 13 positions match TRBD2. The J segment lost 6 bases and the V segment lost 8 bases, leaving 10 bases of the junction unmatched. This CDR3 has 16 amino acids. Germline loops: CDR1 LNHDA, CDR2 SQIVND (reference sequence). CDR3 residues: CASGTSGVSNFNEQFF. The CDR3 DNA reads TGTGCCAGTGGGACTAGCGGGGTGAGCAACTTCAATGAGCAGTTCTTC.

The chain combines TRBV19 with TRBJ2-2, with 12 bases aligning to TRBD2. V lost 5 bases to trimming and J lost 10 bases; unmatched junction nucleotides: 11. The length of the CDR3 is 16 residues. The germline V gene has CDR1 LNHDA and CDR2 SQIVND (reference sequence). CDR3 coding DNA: TGTGCCAGTAGTCCAGATACTAGCGGGGGGCGAGAGGAGCTGTTTTTT. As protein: CASSPDTSGGREELFF.

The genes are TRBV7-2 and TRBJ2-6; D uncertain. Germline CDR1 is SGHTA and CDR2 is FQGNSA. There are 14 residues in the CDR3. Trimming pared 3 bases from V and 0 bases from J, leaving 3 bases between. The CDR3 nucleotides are TGTGCCAGCAGCTTCAGCTCTGGGGCCAACGTCCTGACTTTC. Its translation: CASSFSSGANVLTF.

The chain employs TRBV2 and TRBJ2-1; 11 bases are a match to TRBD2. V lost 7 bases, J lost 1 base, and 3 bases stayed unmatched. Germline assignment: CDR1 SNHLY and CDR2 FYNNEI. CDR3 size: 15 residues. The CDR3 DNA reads TGTGCCAGCACTGGGACTAGCGGTTCCTACAATGAGCAGTTCTTC. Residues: CASTGTSGSYNEQFF.

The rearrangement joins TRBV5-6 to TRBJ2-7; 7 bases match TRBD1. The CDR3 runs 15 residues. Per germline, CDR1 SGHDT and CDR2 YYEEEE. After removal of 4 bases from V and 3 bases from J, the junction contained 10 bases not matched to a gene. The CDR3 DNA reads TGTGCCAGCAGCAAAGGGGACAGAACCTACTACGAGCAGTACTTC. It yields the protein CASSKGDRTYYEQYF.

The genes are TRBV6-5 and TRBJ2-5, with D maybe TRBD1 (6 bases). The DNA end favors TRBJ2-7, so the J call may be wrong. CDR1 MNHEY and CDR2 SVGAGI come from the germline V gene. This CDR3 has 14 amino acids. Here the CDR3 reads CASSITGPHSEQYF. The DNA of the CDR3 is TGTGCCAGCAGTATCACAGGGCCCCATTCCGAGCAGTACTTC.

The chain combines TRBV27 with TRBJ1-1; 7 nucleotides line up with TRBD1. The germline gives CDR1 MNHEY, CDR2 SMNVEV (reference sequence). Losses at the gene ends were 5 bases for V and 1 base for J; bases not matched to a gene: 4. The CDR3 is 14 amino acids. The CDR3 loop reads CASSQRTGNTEAFF. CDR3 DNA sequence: TGTGCCAGCAGTCAACGGACAGGGAACACTGAAGCTTTCTTT.

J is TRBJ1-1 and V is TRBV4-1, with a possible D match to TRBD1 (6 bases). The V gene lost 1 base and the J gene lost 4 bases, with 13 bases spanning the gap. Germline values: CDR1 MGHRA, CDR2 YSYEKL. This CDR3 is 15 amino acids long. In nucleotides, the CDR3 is TGCGCCAGCAGCCAAGTGGGGGGGGCTGGCACTGAAGCTTTCTTT. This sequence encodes CASSQVGGAGTEAFF.

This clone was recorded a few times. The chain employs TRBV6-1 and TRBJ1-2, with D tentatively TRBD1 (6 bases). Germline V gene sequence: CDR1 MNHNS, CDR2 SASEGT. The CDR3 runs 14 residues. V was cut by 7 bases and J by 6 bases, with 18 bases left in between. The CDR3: CASTRTGGADGYTF. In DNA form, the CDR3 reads TGTGCCAGCACTAGGACGGGGGGCGCGGATGGCTACACCTTC.

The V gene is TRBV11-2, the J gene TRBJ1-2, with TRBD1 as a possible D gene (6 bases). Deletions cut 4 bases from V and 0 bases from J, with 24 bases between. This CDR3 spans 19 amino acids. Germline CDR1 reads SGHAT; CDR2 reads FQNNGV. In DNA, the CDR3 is TGTGCCAGCAGCTCTCTAAGGGCAGCCGGACAGCCTGCTAACTATGGCTACACCTTC. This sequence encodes CASSSLRAAGQPANYGYTF.

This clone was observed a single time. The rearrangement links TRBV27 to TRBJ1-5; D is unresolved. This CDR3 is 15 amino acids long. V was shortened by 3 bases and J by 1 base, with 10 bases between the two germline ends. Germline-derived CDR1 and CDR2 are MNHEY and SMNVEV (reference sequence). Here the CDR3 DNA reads TGTGCCAGCAGTTTTGAAGGAGGAAGCAATCAGCCCCAGCATTTT. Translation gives CASSFEGGSNQPQHF.

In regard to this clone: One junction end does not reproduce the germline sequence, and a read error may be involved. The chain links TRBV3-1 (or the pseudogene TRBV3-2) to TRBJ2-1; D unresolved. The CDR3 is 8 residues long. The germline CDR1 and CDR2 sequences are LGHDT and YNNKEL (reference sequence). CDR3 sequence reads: CASSYAVF. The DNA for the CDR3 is TGTGCCAGCAGCTATGCGGTCTTC.

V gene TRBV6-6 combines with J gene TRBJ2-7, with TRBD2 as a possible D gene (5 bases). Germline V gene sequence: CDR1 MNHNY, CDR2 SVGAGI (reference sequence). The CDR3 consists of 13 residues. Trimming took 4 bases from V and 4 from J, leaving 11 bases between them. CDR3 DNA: TGTGCCAGCAGTTTACTCACTAGTTACGAGCAGTACTTC. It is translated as CASSLLTSYEQYF.

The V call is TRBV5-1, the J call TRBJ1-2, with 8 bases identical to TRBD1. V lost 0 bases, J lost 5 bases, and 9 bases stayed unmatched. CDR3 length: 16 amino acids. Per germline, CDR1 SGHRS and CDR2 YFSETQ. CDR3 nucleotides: TGCGCCAGCAGCTTGGCAGCAGGACAGGGCATTTATGGCTACACCTTC. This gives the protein CASSLAAGQGIYGYTF.

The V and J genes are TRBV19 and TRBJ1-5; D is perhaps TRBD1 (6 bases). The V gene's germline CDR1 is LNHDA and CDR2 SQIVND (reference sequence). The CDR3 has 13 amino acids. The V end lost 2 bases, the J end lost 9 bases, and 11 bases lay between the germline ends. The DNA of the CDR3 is TGTGCCAGTAGTATATTGGAAGGGGGGCCCCAGCATTTT. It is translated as CASSILEGGPQHF.

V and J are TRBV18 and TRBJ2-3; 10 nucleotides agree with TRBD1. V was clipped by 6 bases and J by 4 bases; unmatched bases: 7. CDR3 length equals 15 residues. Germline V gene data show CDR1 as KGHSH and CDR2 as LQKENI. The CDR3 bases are TGTGCCAGCTCGCCCGGGACAGGGGTCGCAGATACGCAGTATTTT. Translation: CASSPGTGVADTQYF.

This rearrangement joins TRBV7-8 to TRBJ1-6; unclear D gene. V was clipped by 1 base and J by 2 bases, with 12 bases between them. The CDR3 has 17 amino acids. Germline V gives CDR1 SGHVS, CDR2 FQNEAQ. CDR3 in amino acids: CASSLEALSTYNSPLHF. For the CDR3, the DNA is TGTGCCAGCAGCTTAGAAGCCCTATCCACCTATAATTCACCCCTCCACTTT.

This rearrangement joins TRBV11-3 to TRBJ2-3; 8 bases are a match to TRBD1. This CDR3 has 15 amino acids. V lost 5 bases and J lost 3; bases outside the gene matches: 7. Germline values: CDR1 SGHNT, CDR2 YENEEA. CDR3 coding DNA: TGTGCCAGCAGCGCACAGGGGGGCGGGACAGATACGCAGTATTTT. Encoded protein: CASSAQGGGTDTQYF.

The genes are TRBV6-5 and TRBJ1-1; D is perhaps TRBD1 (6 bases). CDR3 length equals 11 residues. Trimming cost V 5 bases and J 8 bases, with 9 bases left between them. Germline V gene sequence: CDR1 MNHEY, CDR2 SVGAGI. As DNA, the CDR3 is TGTGCCAGCAGTCAGGGGACAGAAGCTTTCTTT. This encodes CASSQGTEAFF.